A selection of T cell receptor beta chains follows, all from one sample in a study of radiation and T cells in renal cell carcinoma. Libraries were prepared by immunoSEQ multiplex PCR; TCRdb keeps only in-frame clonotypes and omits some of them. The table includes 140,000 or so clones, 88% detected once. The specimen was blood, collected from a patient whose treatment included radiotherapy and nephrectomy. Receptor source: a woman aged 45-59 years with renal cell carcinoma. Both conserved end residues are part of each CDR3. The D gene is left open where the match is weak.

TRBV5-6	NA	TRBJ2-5	CASSPDLSQETQYF	TGTGCCAGCAGTCCAGACCTAAGCCAGGAGACCCAGTACTTC
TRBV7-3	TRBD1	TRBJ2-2	CASSATGANTGELFF	TGTGCCAGCAGCGCGACAGGGGCGAACACCGGGGAGCTGTTTTTT
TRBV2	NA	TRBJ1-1	CASSEEGRAGTEAFF	TGTGCCAGCAGTGAAGAAGGGAGAGCGGGAACTGAAGCTTTCTTT
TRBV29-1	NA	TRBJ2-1	CSVRDSLRDEQFF	TGCAGCGTCCGCGACAGCCTCAGGGATGAGCAGTTCTTC
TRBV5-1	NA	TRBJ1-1	CASSPSGGHTEAFF	TGCGCCAGCAGCCCTTCCGGGGGGCACACTGAAGCTTTCTTT
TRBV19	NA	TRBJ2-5	CASSSNSGGRETQYF	TGTGCCAGTAGCTCTAACTCGGGGGGCCGGGAGACCCAGTACTTC
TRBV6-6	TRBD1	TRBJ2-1	CASSTGTVYNEQFF	TGTGCCAGCAGTACCGGGACAGTCTACAATGAGCAGTTCTTC
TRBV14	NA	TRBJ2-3	CASSQVGAPDTQYF	TGTGCCAGCAGCCAAGTGGGGGCGCCAGATACGCAGTATTTT
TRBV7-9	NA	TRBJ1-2	CASSRTTSTNYGYTF	TGTGCCAGCAGCCGAACGACTTCTACTAACTATGGCTACACCTTC
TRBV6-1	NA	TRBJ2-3	CASSEVTGISTDTQYF	TGTGCCAGCAGTGAAGTCACAGGCATTAGCACAGATACGCAGTATTTT
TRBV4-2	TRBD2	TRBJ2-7	CASSQDAGGALSYEQYF	TGTGCCAGCAGCCAAGATGCGGGGGGGGCCCTCTCCTACGAGCAGTACTTC
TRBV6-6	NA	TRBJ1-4	CASRRDLGRVEKLFF	TGTGCCAGCAGACGTGATTTGGGGCGCGTGGAAAAACTGTTTTTT
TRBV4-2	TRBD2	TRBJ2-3	CASSQTSGGPDTQYF	TGTGCCAGCAGCCAGACTAGCGGGGGGCCAGATACGCAGTATTTT
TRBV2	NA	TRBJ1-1	CASSDRLNTEAFF	TGTGCCAGCAGCGACAGGCTGAACACTGAAGCTTTCTTT
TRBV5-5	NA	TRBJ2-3	CASSPTSLSTDTQYF	TGTGCCAGCAGCCCCACTTCGCTTAGCACAGATACGCAGTATTTT
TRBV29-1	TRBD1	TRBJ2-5	CSVGQAGETQYF	TGCAGCGTCGGACAGGCCGGGGAGACCCAGTACTTC